What follows are 20 T cell receptor beta chains derived from one specimen sequenced in a study of cytomegalovirus exposure and HLA in healthy donors. 60 Vbeta and 13 Jbeta primers were used in PCR. Measured with immunoSEQ multiplex PCR; TCRdb has only the in-frame clones, and not every one. The table shows around 50,000 clones, with about 70% occurring only once. Sequencing input: PBMCs. The receptors derive from a woman between 50 and 59 years old in good health and CMV-seropositive.

This chain joins TRBV11-2 and TRBJ2-7; 11 bases fit TRBD2. V lost 5 bases to trimming and J lost 0 bases; unmatched junction nucleotides: 6. The V gene's germline CDR1 is SGHAT and CDR2 FQNNGV. CDR3 length: 16 residues. The CDR3 here is CASSTRTSGPSYEQYF. The CDR3 coding sequence is TGTGCCAGCAGCACGAGGACTAGCGGGCCCTCCTACGAGCAGTACTTC.

This chain links TRBV7-9 with TRBJ2-3; D unclear. The germline V gene encodes CDR1 SEHNR and CDR2 FQNEAQ (reference sequence). V gave up 1 base and J gave up 0 bases, with 11 bases separating them. The CDR3 spans 16 residues. The CDR3 region is CASSLVLLDSTDTQYF. The CDR3 DNA sequence: TGTGCCAGCAGCTTAGTGCTCCTAGATAGCACAGATACGCAGTATTTT.

V is TRBV9 and J is TRBJ1-4; maybe TRBD1 (5 bases). V dropped 6 bases and J dropped 5 bases, with 11 bases sitting between them. The CDR3 spans 13 residues. The germline gives CDR1 SGDLS, CDR2 YYNGEE. The CDR3 DNA is TGTGCCAGCAACCGTGGGGGGAATGAAAAACTGTTTTTT. Amino acids: CASNRGGNEKLFF.

This clone was detected only a few times. The chain couples TRBV5-4 to TRBJ1-1; TRBD1 agrees at 10 bases. The CDR3 loop spans 15 amino acids. The V gene end was trimmed by 1 base and the J gene end by 5 bases; junction bases not matched to a gene: 5. Germline CDR1 SGHNT, CDR2 YYREEE (reference sequence). DNA for the CDR3: TGTGCCAGCAGCTTGTTCTGGACAGGGGGGACTGAAGCTTTCTTT. This encodes CASSLFWTGGTEAFF.

The chain combines TRBV11-2 with TRBJ2-5; D gene ambiguous. With 6 bases removed from V and 5 bases from J, the gap between germline ends came to 10 bases. The CDR3 has 12 amino acids. The germline gives CDR1 SGHAT, CDR2 FQNNGV. CDR3 coding DNA: TGTGCCAGCAGTTATAACGCGGAGACCCAGTACTTC. Amino acid sequence: CASSYNAETQYF.

The chain uses TRBV5-3 and TRBJ1-3; 7 nucleotides agree with TRBD1. TRBV5-3 is given ORF status, its function remaining uncertain. J was trimmed by 0 bases and V by 2 bases; bases with no gene match: 5. The length of the CDR3 is 16 residues. CDR3 protein: CARSFGTASSGNTIYF. DNA for the CDR3: TGTGCCAGAAGCTTTGGGACAGCTAGCTCTGGAAACACCATATATTTT.

This clone appeared a few times. The chain carries TRBV2 and TRBJ1-1, with unresolved D. V was pared by 10 bases and J by 1 base, with 19 bases between. CDR3 length: 15 residues. Germline V gene sequence: CDR1 SNHLY, CDR2 FYNNEI. The CDR3 nucleotides are TGTGCCATCACACGTTGGGGAGCTACGAACACTGAAGCTTTCTTT. Translation gives CAITRWGATNTEAFF. Filled out from reference TRBV2 and TRBJ1-1, the complete variable domain reads EPEVTQTPSHQVTQMGQEVILRCVPISNHLYFYWYRQILGQKVEFLVSFYNNEISEKSEIFDDQFSVERPDGSNFTLKIRSTKLEDSAMYFCAITRWGATNTEAFFGQGTRLTVV.

In DNA form, the CDR3 reads TGTGCCAGCAGCTCCGACGGACTAGCGGGCACAGATACGCAGTATTTT. Encoded protein: CASSSDGLAGTDTQYF. This rearrangement joins TRBV11-2 to TRBJ2-3; 10 positions match TRBD2. V was clipped by 4 bases and J by 1 base; unmatched bases: 5. The CDR3 has 16 residues. The germline V gene has CDR1 SGHAT and CDR2 FQNNGV.

The gene calls are TRBV7-7 and TRBJ2-1; possible D gene TRBD2, 6 bases. V was shortened by 5 bases and J by 5 bases, with 13 bases between the two germline ends. The CDR3 contains 14 residues. The germline gives CDR1 SSHAT, CDR2 FNYEAQ (reference sequence). CDR3 sequence: CASSPGLTNNEQFF. CDR3 nucleotide sequence: TGTGCCAGCAGCCCGGGACTTACCAACAATGAGCAGTTCTTC. Using reference TRBV7-7 and TRBJ2-1 for the parts outside the CDR3, the full variable domain is GAGVSQSPRYKVTKRGQDVTLRCDPISSHATLYWYQQALGQGPEFLTYFNYEAQPDKSGLPSDRFSAERPEGSISTLTIQRTEQRDSAMYRCASSPGLTNNEQFFGPGTRLTVL.

CDR3 coding DNA: TGTGCCAGCAGCCGCGGGAGGGAAGGCGACGAGCAGTACTTC. Translated: CASSRGREGDEQYF. The rearrangement joins TRBV13 to TRBJ2-7; TRBD2 agrees at 9 bases. The CDR3 consists of 14 residues. V shed 5 bases and J 5 bases; nucleotides not matched to a gene: 7. The germline CDR1 and CDR2 sequences are PRHDT and FYEKMQ (reference sequence).

This clone was picked up one time. The CDR3 protein is CASSSEGRVKETQYF. The CDR3, as DNA: TGTGCCAGCAGCTCGGAGGGCCGGGTCAAAGAGACCCAGTACTTC. The chain couples TRBV7-2 to TRBJ2-5; TRBD2 might be the D (6 bases). This CDR3 is built from 15 residues. Germline V gives CDR1 SGHTA, CDR2 FQGNSA. V was pared by 4 bases and J by 3 bases, with 15 bases between.

The chain combines TRBV7-9 with TRBJ1-1; 7 nucleotides align to TRBD1. The CDR3 length is 13 residues. The germline CDR1 and CDR2 sequences are SEHNR and FQNEAQ (reference sequence). V trimming: 5 bases; J trimming: 5 bases; junction bases outside the gene matches: 5. DNA of the CDR3: TGTGCCAGCAGCAGGACAGGTTCTACTGAAGCTTTCTTT. It translates to CASSRTGSTEAFF.

The V gene is TRBV2, the J gene TRBJ2-5, with 7 nucleotides matching TRBD2. The V segment lost 4 bases and the J segment 5 bases; nucleotides outside the gene matches: 10. Germline loops: CDR1 SNHLY, CDR2 FYNNEI. The CDR3 sequence is 15 residues long. This chain's CDR3 is CASSGSTGGSETQYF. CDR3 nucleotide sequence: TGTGCCAGCAGTGGGTCGACGGGAGGTTCGGAGACCCAGTACTTC.

The chain has TRBV4-2 and TRBJ1-6; D uncertain. The germline V and J ends were trimmed by 0 bases and 7 bases, with 7 bases remaining between them. The CDR3 extends over 14 amino acids. Looked up from germline, CDR1 is LGHNA and CDR2 is YNFKEQ. In DNA, the CDR3 is TGTGCCAGCAGCCAAGATGACAAAAATTCACCCCTCCACTTT. This translates into CASSQDDKNSPLHF.

J is TRBJ2-7 and V is TRBV6-6; D perhaps matches TRBD1 (5 bases). The CDR3 covers 12 residues. V was pared by 4 bases and J by 4 bases, with 8 bases between. Germline CDR1 reads MNHNY; CDR2 reads SVGAGI (reference sequence). The DNA for the CDR3 is TGTGCCAGCAGTTGGGGCACATACGAGCAGTACTTC. The encoded protein is CASSWGTYEQYF.

The chain has TRBV18 and TRBJ2-7, with 12 bases fitting TRBD2. Germline-derived CDR1 and CDR2 are KGHSH and LQKENI. The CDR3 is 16 residues long. The junction had 8 bases not matched to a gene; V was cut back by 3 bases and J by 5 bases. CDR3 residues: CASSPTSGRGYNEQYF. The CDR3, as DNA: TGTGCCAGCTCACCGACTAGCGGGAGAGGGTACAACGAGCAGTACTTC.

The V and J genes are TRBV18 and TRBJ1-2, with D possibly being TRBD1 (6 bases). V was pared by 6 bases and J by 7 bases, with 24 bases between. The CDR3 sequence is 16 residues long. The germline V gene encodes CDR1 KGHSH and CDR2 LQKENI. This CDR3 is CASSSVSGGDVGGYTF. CDR3 sequence (DNA): TGTGCCAGCTCGTCGGTTTCGGGGGGCGACGTAGGTGGCTACACCTTC.

The rearrangement links TRBV4-1 to TRBJ2-3; tentatively, D is TRBD2 (6 bases). The CDR3 totals 17 residues. The V end lost 1 base, the J end lost 2 bases, and 16 bases lay between the germline ends. Germline CDR1 MGHRA, CDR2 YSYEKL. The CDR3 region has the DNA TGCGCCAGCAGCCAAGGGTTCGGGGGATCTTCCACAGATACGCAGTATTTT. Encoded protein: CASSQGFGGSSTDTQYF.

Turning to this clone: The conserved phenylalanine or tryptophan normally closing the CDR3 is absent here, so this likely arose from a read error. The limits of the CDR3 on the DNA are not certain, so only TCRdb's listed CDR3 is given. The chain employs TRBV28 and TRBJ2-2; the table calls TRBD1, which could not be checked here. The germline V gene has CDR1 MDHEN and CDR2 SYDVKM. A total of 14 residues make up the CDR3, ends included. The CDR3 sequence: CASSSQGAGAHILL.

This chain links TRBV2 with TRBJ2-7, with TRBD2 as a possible D gene (5 bases). The germline V and J ends were trimmed by 6 bases and 2 bases, with 14 bases remaining between them. Germline lookup yields CDR1 SNHLY and CDR2 FYNNEI. The CDR3 loop spans 14 amino acids. CDR3 in DNA: TGTGCCAGCAGGGGGAGCCGGACGGCCTACGAGCAGTACTTC. This sequence encodes CASRGSRTAYEQYF.